This T cell receptor beta chain originates from a study of cytomegalovirus exposure and HLA in healthy donors. Donors in the study were healthy people who gave bone marrow. PCR employed 60 Vbeta and 13 Jbeta primers. TCRdb's table, derived via immunoSEQ multiplex PCR, lists solely in-frame clones and lacks some. This table holds approximately 150,000 clones, approximately 82% found once. Whole-study findings and limits: Cytomegalovirus association was listed for 150 or so TCR beta chains. As a later analysis showed, a missense DCLRE1C variant was linked to trimming of TCR beta V- and J-genes. The authors considered a cluster of highly shared sequence variants likely to be a sequencing artifact.

Germline lookup yields CDR1 WSHSY and CDR2 SAAADI. V lost 2 bases to trimming and J lost 0 bases; unmatched junction nucleotides: 7. This CDR3 spans 18 amino acids. Turning to this clone: Its target is unknown.

Sequencing was done on a sample of PBMCs. The chain combines TRBV10-2 with TRBJ1-6, with 7 bases that match TRBD1. This sequence was found in a male donor in good health and CMV-seronegative. CDR3 loop: CASSEKGARSSYNSPLHF. The CDR3 nucleotides are TGCGCCAGCAGTGAGAAGGGGGCCCGAAGCTCCTATAATTCACCCCTCCACTTT.